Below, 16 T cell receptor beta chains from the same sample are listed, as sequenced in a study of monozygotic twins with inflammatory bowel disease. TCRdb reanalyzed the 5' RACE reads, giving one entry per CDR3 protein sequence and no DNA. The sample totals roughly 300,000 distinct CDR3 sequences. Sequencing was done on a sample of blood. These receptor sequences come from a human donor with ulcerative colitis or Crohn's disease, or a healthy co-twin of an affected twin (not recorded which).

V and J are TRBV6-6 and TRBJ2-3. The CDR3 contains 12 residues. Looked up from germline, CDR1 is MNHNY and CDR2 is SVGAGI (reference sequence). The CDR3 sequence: CASLTSTDTQYF.

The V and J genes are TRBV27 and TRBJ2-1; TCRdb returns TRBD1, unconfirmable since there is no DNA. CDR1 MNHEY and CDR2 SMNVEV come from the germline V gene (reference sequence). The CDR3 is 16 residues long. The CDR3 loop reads CASSLLVFRGRNEQFF.

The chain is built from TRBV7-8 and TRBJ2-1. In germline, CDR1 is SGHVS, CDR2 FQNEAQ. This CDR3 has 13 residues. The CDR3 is CASSLAPVGEQFF.

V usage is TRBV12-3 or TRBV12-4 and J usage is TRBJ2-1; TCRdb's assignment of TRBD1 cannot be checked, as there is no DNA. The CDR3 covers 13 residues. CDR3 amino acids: CASSFKGVNEQFF.

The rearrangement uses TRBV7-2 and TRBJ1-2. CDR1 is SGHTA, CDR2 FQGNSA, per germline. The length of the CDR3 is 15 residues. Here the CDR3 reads CASSPLDRMYNGYTF.

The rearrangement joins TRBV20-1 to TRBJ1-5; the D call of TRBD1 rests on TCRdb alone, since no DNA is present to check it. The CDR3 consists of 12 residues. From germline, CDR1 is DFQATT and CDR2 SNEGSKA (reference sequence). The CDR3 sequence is CSASDGPGPQHF.

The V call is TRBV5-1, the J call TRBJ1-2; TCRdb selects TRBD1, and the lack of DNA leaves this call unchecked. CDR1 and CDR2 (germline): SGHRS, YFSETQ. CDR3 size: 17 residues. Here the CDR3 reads CASSLALGTGGSNGYTF.

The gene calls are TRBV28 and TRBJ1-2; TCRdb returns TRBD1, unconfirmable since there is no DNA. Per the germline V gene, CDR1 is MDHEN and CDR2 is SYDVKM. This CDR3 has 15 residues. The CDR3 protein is CASNLGGQGSYGYTF.

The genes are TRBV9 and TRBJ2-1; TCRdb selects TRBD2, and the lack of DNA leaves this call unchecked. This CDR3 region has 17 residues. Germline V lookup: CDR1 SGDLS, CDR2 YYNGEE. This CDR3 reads CASSASGGLAGGHGQFF.

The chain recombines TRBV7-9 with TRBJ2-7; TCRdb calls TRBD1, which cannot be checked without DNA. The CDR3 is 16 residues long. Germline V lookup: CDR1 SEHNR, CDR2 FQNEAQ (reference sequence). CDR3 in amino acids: CASSLPPQVSTYEQYF.

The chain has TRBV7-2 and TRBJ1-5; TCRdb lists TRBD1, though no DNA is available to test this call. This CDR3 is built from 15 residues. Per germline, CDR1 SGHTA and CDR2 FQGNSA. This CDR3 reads CASTRNTGRDQPQHF.

The CDR3: CASRIVYSQDVYSNQPQHF. V is TRBV12-3 or TRBV12-4 and J is TRBJ1-5. The CDR3 contains 19 residues.

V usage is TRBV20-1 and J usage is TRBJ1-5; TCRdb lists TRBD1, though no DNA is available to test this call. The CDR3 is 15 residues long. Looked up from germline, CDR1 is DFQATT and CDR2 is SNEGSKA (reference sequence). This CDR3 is CSVPPGSSINQPQHF.

CDR3 in amino acids: CASSPWGSSYNEQFF. The V and J genes are TRBV6-1 and TRBJ2-1; TCRdb picks TRBD1, but there is no DNA to check that call. CDR3 length: 15 amino acids. Germline-derived CDR1 and CDR2 are MNHNS and SASEGT.

CDR3 loop: CATSDFRISRTQYF. The chain employs TRBV24-1 and TRBJ2-3. The CDR3 length is 14 residues. CDR1 is KGHDR and CDR2 is SFDVKD in the germline V gene.

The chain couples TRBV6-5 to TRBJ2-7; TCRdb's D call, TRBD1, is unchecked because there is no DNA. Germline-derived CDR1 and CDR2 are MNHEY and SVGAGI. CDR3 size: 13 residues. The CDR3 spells CASSWGTTYEQYF.